The 8 T cell receptor beta chains reported below all come from one sample, sequenced in a study of blood T cells in healthy people across ages. It was with a sample-barcoded 5' primer and a J-beta primer mix that a second PCR of roughly 6 to 12 cycles was run. TCRdb re-called the 5' RACE reads with MiXCR, one entry per CDR3 protein. Seen here are hundreds of thousands of distinct CDR3 sequences, more than 40% observed once, and the top ten hold around 32%. The sample consisted of blood. All receptors derive from a woman in her sixties in good health.

The chain recombines TRBV20-1 with TRBJ2-5; TRBD1 matches at 8 bases. With the DNA end fitting TRBJ2-7 better, the J assignment may be wrong. Germline V lookup: CDR1 DFQATT, CDR2 SNEGSKA (reference sequence). This CDR3 contains 16 residues. CDR3 bases: TGCAGTGCTCCTTTGGGGGAAGACAGGGGCAGGTACGAGCAGTACTTC. It is translated as CSAPLGEDRGRYEQYF.

The chain combines TRBV24-1 with TRBJ1-2, with D possibly matching TRBD1 (5 bases). The CDR3 is 15 residues long. V was shortened by 4 bases and J by 2 bases, with 13 bases between the two germline ends. In germline, CDR1 is KGHDR, CDR2 SFDVKD. In DNA form, the CDR3 reads TGTGCCACCAGTGAGACGCGGCGGGGGAACTATGGCTACACCTTC. It is translated as CATSETRRGNYGYTF.

The V call is TRBV20-1, the J call TRBJ2-7; 7 positions match TRBD1. J lost 0 bases, V lost 0 bases, and 2 bases had no gene match. Germline V lookup: CDR1 DFQATT, CDR2 SNEGSKA (reference sequence). This CDR3 has 14 residues. The chain's CDR3 is CSAREQGSSYEQYF. For the CDR3, the DNA is TGCAGTGCTAGAGAACAGGGGAGCTCCTACGAGCAGTACTTC.

This clonotype came up a few times. The rearrangement links TRBV20-1 to TRBJ1-2, with TRBD1 as a possible D gene (6 bases). Germline CDR1 and CDR2: DFQATT and SNEGSKA (reference sequence). V was shortened by 5 bases and J by 4 bases, with 11 bases between the two germline ends. The CDR3 contains 12 residues. The CDR3 DNA is TGCAGTGCTCCCAGGGGCTCCTATGGCTACACCTTC. Residues: CSAPRGSYGYTF.

The chain carries TRBV5-1 and TRBJ2-5; no clear D gene. Trimming removed 1 base from V and 5 bases from J, with 18 bases in between. Germline CDR1 SGHRS, CDR2 YFSETQ. The CDR3 spans 16 residues. The CDR3 coding sequence is TGCGCCAGCAGCTTGTCTGGCACACCCTTGGGGGAGACCCAGTACTTC. Translating it yields CASSLSGTPLGETQYF.

DNA of the CDR3: TGTGCCAGCAGCTTAAGAGGTCCGGACATGTCTACCTACGAGCAGTACTTC. This encodes CASSLRGPDMSTYEQYF. The chain links TRBV7-3 to TRBJ2-7, with D perhaps matching TRBD1 (5 bases). The germline V gene encodes CDR1 SGHTA and CDR2 FQGTGA. With 1 base removed from V and 2 bases from J, the gap between germline ends came to 18 bases. The CDR3 consists of 17 residues.

The J gene is TRBJ2-7, the V gene TRBV6-5, with a possible D match to TRBD1 (6 bases). This CDR3 comprises 18 residues. CDR1 and CDR2 from the germline V gene are MNHEY and SVGAGI. V gave up 0 bases and J gave up 3 bases, with 21 bases separating them. The CDR3, as DNA: TGTGCCAGCAGTTACTCGACGGGCCAGGGGAAGGCCTTCTACGAGCAGTACTTC. Translation: CASSYSTGQGKAFYEQYF.

This clonotype was observed a handful of times. The chain has TRBV3-1 and TRBJ1-4; D possibly corresponds to TRBD1 (6 bases). Deletions cut 1 base from V and 12 bases from J, with 18 bases between. This CDR3 spans 15 amino acids. Germline-derived CDR1 and CDR2 are LGHDT and YNNKEL (reference sequence). In DNA form, the CDR3 reads TGTGCCAGCAGCCAAGGGACAGCCCGGTGGGGGGAACTGTTTTTT. This codes for CASSQGTARWGELFF.